This T cell receptor beta chain is drawn from a study of cytomegalovirus exposure and HLA in healthy donors. Amplification used 60 Vbeta primers and 13 Jbeta primers. The method was immunoSEQ multiplex PCR; TCRdb's version includes in-frame clones alone and lacks a portion of them. The repertoire consists of roughly 200,000 clones, with around 80% occurring once and the leading ten covering around 4.8%. The sample taken for sequencing was PBMCs. The receptor's source is a woman aged 25-40 years in good health and CMV-seropositive.

CDR3 sequence (DNA): TGTGCCAGCAGTGAAAAAGCGACACCCACCGGGGGCACCGGGGAGCTGTTTTTT. It codes for CASSEKATPTGGTGELFF. V is TRBV25-1 and J is TRBJ2-2; D is possibly TRBD2 (6 bases). This CDR3 region has 18 residues. The V end was cut by 2 bases, the J end by 4 bases, with 20 bases between. CDR1 MGHDK and CDR2 SYGVNS come from the germline V gene.